Listed below are T cell receptor beta chains from one sample, sequenced in a study of blood T cell repertoires in COVID-19. Libraries were prepared by immunoSEQ multiplex PCR; TCRdb keeps only in-frame clonotypes and omits some of them. Of some 670,000 clones listed, 80% to 90% are singletons. Sequencing was done on a sample of peripheral blood. The receptors shown here come from a woman between 18 and 30 years old with acute or convalescent COVID-19. Both conserved end residues are part of each CDR3. Each record gives: CDR3 length, clone size, V gene, J gene, D gene, CDR3 DNA, CDR3 protein. The D gene is left open where the match is weak. A clone size is listed for some rows: how often the clone was seen (once, few, many), or a class if it is expanded.

>17|.|TRBV13|TRBJ1-1|.
TGTGCCAGCAGCTTACAACGGACAGTTAACATGAACACTGAAGCTTTCTTT
CASSLQRTVNMNTEAFF
>14|.|TRBV5-1|TRBJ1-1|TRBD1
TGCGCCAGCAGCGTCGACAGGGGGAACACTGAAGCTTTCTTT
CASSVDRGNTEAFF
>12|.|TRBV29-1|TRBJ2-1|TRBD2
TGCAGCGCTACCGGACTAGCGGGGGAGCAGTTCTTC
CSATGLAGEQFF
>15|once|TRBV5-1|TRBJ1-2|TRBD1
TGCGCCAGCAGCCTACTGACAGGGAGTGGCTATGGCTACACCTTC
CASSLLTGSGYGYTF
>16|.|TRBV6-5|TRBJ1-5|TRBD1
TGTGCCAGCAGTTCTTATCCAGGGGGAAGCAATCAGCCCCAGCATTTT
CASSSYPGGSNQPQHF
>13|once|TRBV6-5|TRBJ1-5|.
TGTGCCAGCAATCCCAGGGGAGATCAGCCCCAGCATTTT
CASNPRGDQPQHF
>16|.|TRBV10-2|TRBJ1-5|.
TGCGCCAGCGCTGAACACGGGTATCGGCGCAATCAGCCCCAGCATTTT
CASAEHGYRRNQPQHF
>14|.|TRBV6-5|TRBJ2-3|TRBD2
TGTGCCAGCGGTAGCGGGGGGGCAAAGTATACGCAGTATTTT
CASGSGGAKYTQYF
>9|.|TRBV20-1|TRBJ1-2|.
TGCCCCGAGGGGGGGGACGACACCTTC
CPEGGDDTF
>13|.|TRBV6-1|TRBJ2-2|.
TGTGCCAGCAGTGAGCAGACAACCGGGGAGCTGTTTTTT
CASSEQTTGELFF
>15|.|TRBV9|TRBJ2-1|.
TGTGCCAGCAACGGAGGGGCCACGGGTTACAATGAGCAGTTCTTC
CASNGGATGYNEQFF
>15|.|TRBV6-4|TRBJ1-5|.
TGTGCCAGCAGTACCGGACAGTTGAGCAATCAGCCCCAGCATTTT
CASSTGQLSNQPQHF
>14|once|TRBV5-1|TRBJ1-4|.
TGCGCCAGCAGCCGGGAAGTGGCTCATGAAAAACTGTTTTTT
CASSREVAHEKLFF
>15|.|TRBV11-2|TRBJ1-1|.
TGTGCCAGCAGCTTCAGGCTCCTGGGGAACACTGAAGCTTTCTTT
CASSFRLLGNTEAFF
>15|.|TRBV6-4|TRBJ1-1|.
TGTGCCAGCAGACCGGGGTTGGGGGGGAACACTGAAGCTTTCTTT
CASRPGLGGNTEAFF
>14|few|TRBV5-4|TRBJ1-1|.
TGTGCCAGCAGCCTGGGGGAGGGTGGGGTTGAAGCTTTCTTT
CASSLGEGGVEAFF
>17|.|TRBV29-1|TRBJ2-5|.
TGCAGCGTTGAAAAGGAGGGATCGGAGGTGAGACAAGAGACCCAGTACTTC
CSVEKEGSEVRQETQYF
>13|.|TRBV5-6|TRBJ1-2|.
TGTGCCAGCAGCTTCGAACGGACAGATGGCTACACCTTC
CASSFERTDGYTF
>16|.|TRBV30|TRBJ1-6|.
TGTGCCTGGATCTCTGGGGGGAGCTCCTATAATTCACCCCTCCACTTT
CAWISGGSSYNSPLHF
>14|.|TRBV5-1|TRBJ2-7|.
TGCGCCAGCAGCTTGGGACAGGGGAGGGACGAGCAGTACTTC
CASSLGQGRDEQYF
>18|once|TRBV5-6|TRBJ1-1|.
TGTGCCAGCAGCTTGAGAGTTAGCAGGACGGGAGGGGCGACTGAAGCTTTCTTT
CASSLRVSRTGGATEAFF
>13|.|TRBV7-2|TRBJ2-1|.
TGTGCCAGCAGCTTCGGAGAATACAATGAGCAGTTCTTC
CASSFGEYNEQFF
>15|.|TRBV7-9|TRBJ1-2|TRBD1
TGTGCCAGCAGCCTGGGGACAGGGGGCCCGGGGGGCTACACCTTC
CASSLGTGGPGGYTF
>15|.|TRBV19|TRBJ1-1|.
TGTGCCAGTAGTATGGATCAGACTATTAACACTGAAGCTTTCTTT
CASSMDQTINTEAFF
>11|.|TRBV6-5|TRBJ2-5|.
TGTGCCAGCAGTCCAGGGGAGACCCAGTACTTC
CASSPGETQYF
>13|few|TRBV7-9|TRBJ1-5|TRBD1
TGTGCCGTCGCGACAGGGGCAAATCAGCCCCAGCATTTT
CAVATGANQPQHF
>16|.|TRBV19|TRBJ2-2|TRBD2
TGTGCCAGTAGTATGCGGCGGGGGAAAGGCGCCGGGGAGCTGTTTTTT
CASSMRRGKGAGELFF
>17|.|TRBV5-1|TRBJ2-1|TRBD1
TGCGCCAGCAGCTTGGGGGACAGGGGGTCCCTGTCGTGGGAGCAGTTCTTC
CASSLGDRGSLSWEQFF
>16|.|TRBV7-8|TRBJ2-7|.
TGTGCCAGCAGCTATTCTCCCTCTCCCTTAACCTACGAGCAGTACTTC
CASSYSPSPLTYEQYF
>15|.|TRBV5-1|TRBJ1-4|.
TGCGCCAGCAGCTTTACAGGACAAGTTAATGAAAAACTGTTTTTT
CASSFTGQVNEKLFF
>13|.|TRBV27|TRBJ1-2|.
TGTGCCAGCAGTTTCAGTATCTCCTATGGCTACACCTTC
CASSFSISYGYTF
>13|.|TRBV6-5|TRBJ1-5|.
TGTGCCACCAGCAGGGGCAGGGTTCAGCCCCAGCATTTT
CATSRGRVQPQHF
>15|.|TRBV12-5|TRBJ1-2|.
TGTGCTAGTGGTACCCTTAGCGGGGGCTTCTATGGCTACACCTTC
CASGTLSGGFYGYTF
>18|.|TRBV7-2|TRBJ1-2|.
TGTGCCAGCAGCTTATCCCCGTGGCGCAGGGGACAACTCTATGGCTACACCTTC
CASSLSPWRRGQLYGYTF
>16|.|TRBV6-1|TRBJ2-1|TRBD2
TGTGCCAGCAGTGAAGCACCAGCGGGGAGACTCAATGAGCAGTTCTTC
CASSEAPAGRLNEQFF
>14|.|TRBV29-1|TRBJ2-2|.
TGCAGCGTCGCCGGGACACCGAACACCGGGGAGCTGTTTTTT
CSVAGTPNTGELFF
>14|.|TRBV29-1|TRBJ2-5|TRBD2
TGCAGCGGACTAGCGGGGACTTTCCAAGAGACCCAGTACTTC
CSGLAGTFQETQYF
>13|.|TRBV7-9|TRBJ2-7|.
TGTGCCAGCAGCTTAGTGGGGGGTCCCGGGCAGTACTTC
CASSLVGGPGQYF
>15|.|TRBV5-1|TRBJ1-1|.
TGCGCCAGCAGCTCCCTGACAGGCATGAACACTGAAGCTTTCTTT
CASSSLTGMNTEAFF
>16|.|TRBV15|TRBJ2-5|.
TGTGCCACCAGCAGAGAATCACGGGGAGGAAAAGAGACCCAGTACTTC
CATSRESRGGKETQYF
>14|.|TRBV12-5|TRBJ1-1|.
TGTGCTAGTGGGACCGGGGGTTTGAACACTGAAGCTTTCTTT
CASGTGGLNTEAFF
>16|.|TRBV5-5|TRBJ2-2|.
TGTGCCAGCAGCTCACAGGACCCCGTCGACACCGGGGAGCTGTTTTTT
CASSSQDPVDTGELFF